The rows below give T cell receptor beta chains drawn from one sample of a study of T-cell reconstitution after alpha-beta-depleted transplantation in children. TCRdb re-derived calls from the PCR reads in MiXCR, one entry per CDR3 protein. The sample carries some 490,000 distinct CDR3 sequences, around 12% recorded once. The sequencing used PBMCs from the stem cell graft donor, collected from the stem cell graft. All receptors come from a human donor who donated a stem cell graft to a child with combined immunodeficiency. Both conserved end residues are part of each CDR3. D genes are given only for firm matches. Rows may omit the clone size; those that give it use once, few, many or a size class.

d_call: .
v_call: TRBV4-2
clone_size: many
j_call: TRBJ2-5
cdr3_length: 13
cdr3_aa: CASSQGLPETQYF
cdr3_nt: TGTGCCAGCAGCCAAGGGCTGCCGGAGACCCAGTACTTC

d_call: TRBD2
v_call: TRBV12-3/TRBV12-4
clone_size: many
j_call: TRBJ2-2
cdr3_length: 15
cdr3_aa: CASGSPAGRTGELFF
cdr3_nt: TGTGCCAGCGGGTCCCCAGCGGGAAGGACCGGGGAGCTGTTTTTT

d_call: TRBD1
v_call: TRBV20-1
clone_size: few
j_call: TRBJ2-3
cdr3_length: 13
cdr3_aa: CSAPGQSTDTQYF
cdr3_nt: TGCAGTGCCCCGGGACAGAGCACAGATACGCAGTATTTT

d_call: .
v_call: TRBV6-1
clone_size: few
j_call: TRBJ2-2
cdr3_length: 15
cdr3_aa: CATTGRGGATGELFF
cdr3_nt: TGTGCCACCACTGGAAGGGGGGGAGCGACCGGGGAGCTGTTTTTT

d_call: .
v_call: TRBV12-3/TRBV12-4
clone_size: .
j_call: TRBJ1-1
cdr3_length: 15
cdr3_aa: CASSDEVWGNTEAFF
cdr3_nt: TGTGCCAGCAGTGATGAAGTTTGGGGGAACACTGAAGCTTTCTTT

d_call: TRBD2
v_call: TRBV19
clone_size: .
j_call: TRBJ2-7
cdr3_length: 15
cdr3_aa: CASSIGLAGDYEQYF
cdr3_nt: TGTGCCAGTAGTATTGGACTAGCGGGAGACTACGAGCAGTACTTC

d_call: .
v_call: TRBV12-3/TRBV12-4
clone_size: .
j_call: TRBJ2-7
cdr3_length: 15
cdr3_aa: CASSHAGQRAYEQYF
cdr3_nt: TGTGCCAGCAGTCATGCGGGACAAAGAGCCTACGAGCAGTACTTC

d_call: .
v_call: TRBV27
clone_size: few
j_call: TRBJ2-7
cdr3_length: 14
cdr3_aa: CASSLAGRTYEQYF
cdr3_nt: TGTGCCAGCAGTTTGGCTGGACGGACCTACGAGCAGTACTTC

d_call: .
v_call: TRBV5-8
clone_size: .
j_call: TRBJ2-7
cdr3_length: 15
cdr3_aa: CASSFVAGASLEQYF
cdr3_nt: TGTGCCAGCAGCTTTGTGGCAGGGGCCTCCCTCGAGCAGTACTTC

d_call: .
v_call: TRBV6-2/TRBV6-3
clone_size: .
j_call: TRBJ1-5
cdr3_length: 14
cdr3_aa: CASSYAGAGQPQHF
cdr3_nt: TGTGCCAGCAGTTACGCAGGGGCCGGTCAGCCCCAGCATTTT

d_call: .
v_call: TRBV6-1
clone_size: many
j_call: TRBJ2-1
cdr3_length: 14
cdr3_aa: CASSEARRISEQFF
cdr3_nt: TGTGCCAGCAGTGAAGCGCGACGAATTTCTGAGCAGTTCTTC

d_call: .
v_call: TRBV24-1
clone_size: once
j_call: TRBJ2-3
cdr3_length: 15
cdr3_aa: CATSPKGGFTDTQYF
cdr3_nt: TGTGCCACCAGCCCAAAAGGAGGGTTCACAGATACGCAGTATTTT

d_call: .
v_call: TRBV6-5
clone_size: few
j_call: TRBJ2-5
cdr3_length: 13
cdr3_aa: CATEEGSKETQYF
cdr3_nt: TGTGCCACCGAGGAGGGGTCAAAAGAGACCCAGTACTTC

d_call: .
v_call: TRBV4-2
clone_size: .
j_call: TRBJ1-2
cdr3_length: 13
cdr3_aa: CASSQPRSDGYTF
cdr3_nt: TGTGCCAGCAGCCAACCAAGAAGCGATGGCTACACCTTC

d_call: .
v_call: TRBV7-9
clone_size: .
j_call: TRBJ2-7
cdr3_length: 17
cdr3_aa: CVQQSSDDIFPDREQYF
cdr3_nt: TGTGTCCAGCAGTCTAGCGACGACATCTTCCCCGATCGCGAGCAGTACTTC

d_call: TRBD2
v_call: TRBV12-3/TRBV12-4
clone_size: many
j_call: TRBJ2-3
cdr3_length: 17
cdr3_aa: CASSLRASGGSTDTQYF
cdr3_nt: TGTGCCAGCAGCCTAAGGGCTAGCGGGGGAAGCACAGATACGCAGTATTTT

d_call: .
v_call: TRBV4-3
clone_size: .
j_call: TRBJ1-1
cdr3_length: 17
cdr3_aa: CASSQVYRSSVSTEAFF
cdr3_nt: TGCGCCAGCAGCCAAGTCTACCGATCGAGCGTGAGCACTGAAGCTTTCTTT

d_call: .
v_call: TRBV29-1
clone_size: .
j_call: TRBJ1-5
cdr3_length: 13
cdr3_aa: CSVGVSPYQPQHF
cdr3_nt: TGCAGCGTTGGGGTGTCCCCATATCAGCCCCAGCATTTT

d_call: TRBD1
v_call: TRBV11-1
clone_size: .
j_call: TRBJ2-4
cdr3_length: 19
cdr3_aa: CASSLASGQAGLAKNIQYF
cdr3_nt: TGTGCCAGCAGCTTAGCCTCGGGACAGGCCGGCCTAGCCAAAAACATTCAGTACTTC

d_call: TRBD1
v_call: TRBV3-1
clone_size: .
j_call: TRBJ1-2
cdr3_length: 15
cdr3_aa: CASSQVPGTGFVYTF
cdr3_nt: TGTGCCAGCAGCCAAGTCCCCGGGACAGGGTTCGTCTACACCTTC

d_call: TRBD2
v_call: TRBV7-9
clone_size: .
j_call: TRBJ2-7
cdr3_length: 17
cdr3_aa: CASSSPPVTSGVHEQYF
cdr3_nt: TGTGCCAGCAGCTCCCCCCCTGTGACTAGCGGGGTCCACGAGCAGTACTTC

d_call: .
v_call: TRBV7-2
clone_size: few
j_call: TRBJ2-2
cdr3_length: 17
cdr3_aa: CASSLVGGHGSTGELFF
cdr3_nt: TGTGCCAGCAGCTTAGTGGGGGGCCACGGGTCCACCGGGGAGCTGTTTTTT

d_call: TRBD1
v_call: TRBV7-9
clone_size: .
j_call: TRBJ1-2
cdr3_length: 15
cdr3_aa: CASSYDRAGIYGYTF
cdr3_nt: TGTGCCAGCAGCTACGACAGGGCGGGAATTTATGGCTACACCTTC

d_call: .
v_call: TRBV7-7
clone_size: .
j_call: TRBJ2-1
cdr3_length: 16
cdr3_aa: CASSPERGSGFNEQFF
cdr3_nt: TGTGCTAGCAGCCCCGAGCGAGGGAGCGGTTTCAATGAGCAGTTCTTC

d_call: TRBD1
v_call: TRBV12-3/TRBV12-4
clone_size: many
j_call: TRBJ1-5
cdr3_length: 15
cdr3_aa: CASSFNRGLGQPQHF
cdr3_nt: TGTGCCAGCAGTTTTAACAGGGGCCTCGGTCAGCCCCAGCATTTT

d_call: TRBD2
v_call: TRBV15
clone_size: .
j_call: TRBJ2-7
cdr3_length: 15
cdr3_aa: CATSRDLAGGYEQYF
cdr3_nt: TGTGCCACCAGCAGGGACCTAGCGGGAGGCTACGAGCAGTACTTC

d_call: TRBD2
v_call: TRBV6-5
clone_size: many
j_call: TRBJ2-3
cdr3_length: 17
cdr3_aa: CASSYSSGGPRTDTQYF
cdr3_nt: TGTGCCAGCAGTTACTCGTCGGGAGGGCCTCGGACAGATACGCAGTATTTT

d_call: TRBD1
v_call: TRBV13
clone_size: many
j_call: TRBJ2-1
cdr3_length: 15
cdr3_aa: CASSDPGTAYNEQFF
cdr3_nt: TGTGCCAGCAGCGACCCCGGGACAGCTTACAATGAGCAGTTCTTC

d_call: TRBD2
v_call: TRBV7-2
clone_size: .
j_call: TRBJ2-7
cdr3_length: 17
cdr3_aa: CASSLVGTSGTSYEQYF
cdr3_nt: TGTGCCAGCAGCTTAGTGGGGACTAGCGGGACCTCCTACGAGCAGTACTTC

d_call: TRBD2
v_call: TRBV14
clone_size: once
j_call: TRBJ2-7
cdr3_length: 15
cdr3_aa: CASSPIGLAGFEQYF
cdr3_nt: TGTGCCAGCAGCCCGATAGGACTAGCGGGATTCGAGCAGTACTTC

d_call: TRBD1
v_call: TRBV12-3/TRBV12-4
clone_size: many
j_call: TRBJ2-7
cdr3_length: 12
cdr3_aa: CASSPTGTEQYF
cdr3_nt: TGTGCCAGCAGCCCGACAGGGACCGAGCAGTACTTC

d_call: TRBD1
v_call: TRBV2
clone_size: .
j_call: TRBJ1-5
cdr3_length: 16
cdr3_aa: CASSERDRNSNQPQHF
cdr3_nt: TGTGCCAGCAGTGAACGGGACAGAAATAGCAATCAGCCCCAGCATTTT

d_call: .
v_call: TRBV15
clone_size: .
j_call: TRBJ2-7
cdr3_length: 12
cdr3_aa: CATSTSGYEQYF
cdr3_nt: TGTGCCACCAGTACCTCGGGCTACGAGCAGTACTTC

d_call: TRBD1
v_call: TRBV7-2
clone_size: .
j_call: TRBJ2-3
cdr3_length: 15
cdr3_aa: CASSLQQGGTDTQYF
cdr3_nt: TGTGCCAGCAGCTTACAACAGGGGGGTACAGATACGCAGTATTTT

d_call: TRBD1
v_call: TRBV5-1
clone_size: many
j_call: TRBJ2-7
cdr3_length: 13
cdr3_aa: CASSLDDRGAQYF
cdr3_nt: TGCGCCAGCAGCTTGGACGACAGGGGAGCACAGTACTTC